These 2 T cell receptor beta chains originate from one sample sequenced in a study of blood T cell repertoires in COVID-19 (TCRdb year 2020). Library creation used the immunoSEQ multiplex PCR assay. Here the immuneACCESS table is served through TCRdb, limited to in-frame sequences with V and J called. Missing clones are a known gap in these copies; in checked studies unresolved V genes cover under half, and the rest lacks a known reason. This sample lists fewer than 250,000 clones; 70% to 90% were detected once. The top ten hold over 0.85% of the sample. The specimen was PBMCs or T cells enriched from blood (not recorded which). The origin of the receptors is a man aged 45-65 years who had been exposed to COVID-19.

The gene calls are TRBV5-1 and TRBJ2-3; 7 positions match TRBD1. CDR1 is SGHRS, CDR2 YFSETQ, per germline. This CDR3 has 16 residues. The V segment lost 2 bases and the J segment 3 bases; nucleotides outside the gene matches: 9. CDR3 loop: CASSFIQGVGTDTQYF. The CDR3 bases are TGCGCCAGCAGCTTCATCCAGGGGGTAGGAACAGATACGCAGTATTTT.

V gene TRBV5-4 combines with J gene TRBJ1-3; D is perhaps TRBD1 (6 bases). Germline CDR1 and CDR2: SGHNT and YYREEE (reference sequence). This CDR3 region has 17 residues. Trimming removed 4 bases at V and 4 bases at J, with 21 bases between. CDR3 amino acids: CASSPRGAGALGNTIYF. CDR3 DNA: TGTGCCAGCAGCCCCCGGGGCGCAGGGGCTCTGGGAAACACCATATATTTT. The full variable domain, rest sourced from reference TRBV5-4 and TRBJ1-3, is ETGVTQSPTHLIKTRGQQVTLRCSSQSGHNTVSWYQQALGQGPQFIFQYYREEENGRGNFPPRFSGLQFPNYSSELNVNALELDDSALYLCASSPRGAGALGNTIYFGEGSWLTVV.